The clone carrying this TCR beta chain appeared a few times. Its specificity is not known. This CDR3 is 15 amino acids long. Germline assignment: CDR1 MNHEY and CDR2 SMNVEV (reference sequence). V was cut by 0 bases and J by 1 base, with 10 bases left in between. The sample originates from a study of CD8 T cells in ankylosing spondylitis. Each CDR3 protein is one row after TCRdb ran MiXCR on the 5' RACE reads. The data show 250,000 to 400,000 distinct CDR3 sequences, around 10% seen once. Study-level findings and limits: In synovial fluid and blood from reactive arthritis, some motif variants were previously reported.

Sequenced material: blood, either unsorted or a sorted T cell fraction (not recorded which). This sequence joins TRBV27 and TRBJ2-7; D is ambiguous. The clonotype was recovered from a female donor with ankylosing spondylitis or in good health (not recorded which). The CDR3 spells CASSLSSPPSYEQYF. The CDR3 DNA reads TGTGCCAGCAGTTTATCCTCTCCCCCTTCCTACGAGCAGTACTTC.